The entry below describes one T cell receptor (beta chain). The data originate from a study of blood T cell repertoires in COVID-19. Germline trimming cut 3 bases from V and 3 bases from J; bases unmatched to any gene: 1. In germline, CDR1 is MRHNA, CDR2 SNTAGT. The CDR3 runs 14 residues. Libraries were prepared by immunoSEQ multiplex PCR; TCRdb keeps only in-frame clonotypes and omits some of them. The table lists approximately 200,000 clones, roughly nine tenths of them singletons. This clonotype was obtained from a woman in her 40s with acute COVID-19. The chain links TRBV6-4 to TRBJ2-5, with 10 bases lining up with TRBD2. Source material: PBMCs or T cells enriched from blood (not recorded which). CDR3 in amino acids: CASSELAGEETQYF. In DNA, the CDR3 is TGTGCCAGCAGTGAGCTAGCGGGAGAAGAGACCCAGTACTTC.